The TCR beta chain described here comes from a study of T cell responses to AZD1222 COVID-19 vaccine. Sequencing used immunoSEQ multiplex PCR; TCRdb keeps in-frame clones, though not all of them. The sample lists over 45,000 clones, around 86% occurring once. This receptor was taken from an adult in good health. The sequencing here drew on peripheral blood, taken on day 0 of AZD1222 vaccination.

The CDR3 is CSVATSGRESYEQYF. CDR3 in DNA: TGCAGCGTGGCGACTAGCGGGAGAGAATCCTACGAGCAGTACTTC. The chain uses TRBV29-1 and TRBJ2-7; 12 nucleotides match TRBD2. Losses at the gene ends were 6 bases for V and 1 base for J; bases not matched to a gene: 7. Germline CDR1 reads SQVTM; CDR2 reads ANQGSEA. The CDR3 covers 15 residues.